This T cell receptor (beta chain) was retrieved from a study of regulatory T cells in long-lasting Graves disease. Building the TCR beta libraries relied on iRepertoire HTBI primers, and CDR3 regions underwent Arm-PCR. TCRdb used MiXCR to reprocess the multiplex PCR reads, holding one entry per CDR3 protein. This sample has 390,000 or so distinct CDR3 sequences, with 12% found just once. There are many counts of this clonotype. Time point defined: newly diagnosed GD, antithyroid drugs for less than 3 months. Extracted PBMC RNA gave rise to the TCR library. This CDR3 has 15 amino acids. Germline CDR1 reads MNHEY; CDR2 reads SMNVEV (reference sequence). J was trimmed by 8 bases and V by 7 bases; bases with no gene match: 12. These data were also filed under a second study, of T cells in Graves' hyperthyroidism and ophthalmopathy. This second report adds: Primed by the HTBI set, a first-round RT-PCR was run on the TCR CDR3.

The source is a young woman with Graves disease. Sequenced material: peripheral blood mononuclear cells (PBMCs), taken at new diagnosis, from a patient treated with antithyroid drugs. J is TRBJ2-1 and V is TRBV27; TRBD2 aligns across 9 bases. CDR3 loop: CASTTGLAGLDEQFF. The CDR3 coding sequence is TGTGCCAGCACCACCGGGCTAGCGGGGTTGGATGAGCAGTTCTTC.